These T cell receptor beta chains were read from a single sample in a study of preoperative IRX-2 immunotherapy in early breast cancer. Repertoires were generated with immunoSEQ multiplex PCR, while TCRdb's copy carries only in-frame clones and drops some. The sample has about 26,000 clones, about three quarters seen once; the top ten hold 6.8%. The source material was lymph node tissue, sampled after IRX-2 immunotherapy. Receptor source: a human donor with breast cancer. Each CDR3 is given with its conserved first and last residue. Each record gives: J gene, D gene, V gene, clone size, CDR3 protein, CDR3 DNA. D genes are given only for firm matches. Clone size is given for some rows only: seen once, a few or many times, or a class if the clone is expanded.

>TRBJ1-1|NA|TRBV6-7|NA
CASSLPGTGTEAFF
TGTGCCAGCAGTCTCCCCGGGACGGGCACTGAAGCTTTCTTT
>TRBJ1-4|TRBD1|TRBV2|NA
CASSIPGTGSEKLFF
TGTGCCAGCAGTATTCCCGGGACAGGGAGTGAAAAACTGTTTTTT
>TRBJ2-1|NA|TRBV6-8|NA
CASSQIRGRTDEQFF
TGTGCCAGCAGCCAAATACGGGGCAGGACAGATGAGCAGTTCTTC
>TRBJ2-3|TRBD1|TRBV28|NA
CASSFTGASDTQYF
TGTGCCAGCAGTTTCACAGGGGCTTCAGATACGCAGTATTTT
>TRBJ2-7|TRBD2|TRBV5-1|NA
CASSLGLAGPSWYEQYF
TGCGCCAGCAGCTTAGGACTAGCGGGGCCTTCTTGGTACGAGCAGTACTTC
>TRBJ1-3|TRBD1|TRBV11-3|NA
CASSLLQGASGNTIYF
TGTGCCAGCAGCTTGTTACAGGGGGCATCTGGAAACACCATATATTTT
>TRBJ1-4|NA|TRBV6-8|NA
CASSRAPVTNEKLFF
TGTGCCAGCAGTAGGGCACCCGTAACTAATGAAAAACTGTTTTTT
>TRBJ2-5|TRBD1|TRBV7-1|NA
CASSLATGGAGETQYF
TGTGCCAGCAGCTTGGCTACAGGGGGCGCCGGAGAGACCCAGTACTTC
>TRBJ1-2|TRBD1|TRBV29-1|NA
CSVVGQGEYGYTF
TGCAGCGTTGTCGGGCAGGGGGAGTATGGCTACACCTTC
>TRBJ1-2|TRBD1|TRBV7-1|NA
CASSSSDRGKGYTF
TGTGCCAGCAGCTCGTCGGACAGGGGTAAAGGCTACACCTTC
>TRBJ2-7|TRBD1|TRBV28|NA
CASSLASRGLNEQYF
TGTGCCAGCAGTTTAGCGTCCAGGGGGCTCAACGAGCAGTACTTC
>TRBJ1-5|NA|TRBV11-3|NA
CASSLGTGGTEPQHF
TGTGCCAGCAGCTTGGGGACTGGAGGCACGGAGCCCCAGCATTTT
>TRBJ1-3|TRBD1|TRBV7-6|once
CASSPGGTGGRNTIYF
TGTGCCAGCAGCCCGGGTGGGACAGGGGGCAGAAACACCATATATTTT
>TRBJ1-5|TRBD1|TRBV19|few
CASRGTGGSNQPQHF
TGTGCCAGTAGGGGGACAGGGGGTAGCAATCAGCCCCAGCATTTT
>TRBJ1-2|TRBD1|TRBV6-8|NA
CASRPGTTGNYGYTF
TGTGCCAGCAGACCCGGTACGACAGGGAACTATGGCTACACCTTC
>TRBJ2-3|TRBD2|TRBV5-1|NA
CASSLDGRDTDTQYF
TGCGCCAGCAGCTTGGACGGGAGGGACACAGATACGCAGTATTTT
>TRBJ2-1|TRBD1|TRBV27|NA
CASRPPGQETYNEQFF
TGTGCCAGCAGACCTCCGGGACAGGAGACATACAATGAGCAGTTCTTC
>TRBJ2-5|NA|TRBV23-1|NA
CASSQTQSQETQYF
TGCGCCAGCAGCCAGACACAGAGCCAAGAGACCCAGTACTTC
>TRBJ2-2|NA|TRBV11-3|NA
CASRGVAVTGELFF
TGTGCCAGCCGTGGGGTAGCGGTCACCGGGGAGCTGTTTTTT
>TRBJ2-4|TRBD2|TRBV7-6|NA
CASSLDVGGDIQYF
TGTGCCAGCAGCTTAGACGTTGGGGGGGACATTCAGTACTTC
>TRBJ2-6|NA|TRBV6-8|few
CASSLRASGANVLTF
TGTGCCAGCAGTCTCAGGGCCTCTGGGGCCAACGTCCTGACTTTC
>TRBJ1-1|NA|TRBV4-1|NA
CASSHGGTEAFF
TGCGCCAGCAGCCATGGGGGAACTGAAGCTTTCTTT
>TRBJ2-3|TRBD2|TRBV11-3|once
CASSSGLAGVFTDTQYF
TGTGCCAGCAGTTCCGGACTAGCGGGAGTTTTCACAGATACGCAGTATTTT
>TRBJ2-7|NA|TRBV23-1|NA
CASSLSVRGYEQYF
TGCGCCAGCAGCCTTAGCGTACGTGGCTACGAGCAGTACTTC
>TRBJ2-5|NA|TRBV11-3|few
CASSLAGGAETQYF
TGTGCCAGCAGCTTGGCCGGGGGCGCTGAGACCCAGTACTTC
>TRBJ1-2|NA|TRBV29-1|NA
CSVRGGPEHYTF
TGCAGCGTTCGGGGGGGACCGGAGCACTACACCTTC
>TRBJ2-3|TRBD2|TRBV29-1|NA
CSVETGGLAGSTDTQYF
TGCAGCGTTGAGACAGGAGGACTAGCGGGGAGCACAGATACGCAGTATTTT
>TRBJ1-2|NA|TRBV6-8|NA
CASSPANYGYTF
TGTGCCAGCAGTCCAGCTAACTATGGCTACACCTTC
>TRBJ2-1|TRBD2|TRBV25-1|NA
CASSVRSGRVNEQFF
TGTGCCAGCAGTGTCCGCAGCGGGAGGGTCAATGAGCAGTTCTTC
>TRBJ2-1|TRBD2|TRBV6-8|medium-sized
CASSGGLFSGRAFGDEQFF
TGTGCCAGCAGTGGGGGTTTGTTTAGCGGGAGGGCTTTCGGAGATGAGCAGTTCTTC
>TRBJ1-3|NA|TRBV7-4|NA
CASSQEFGNTIYF
TGTGCCAGCAGCCAAGAATTTGGAAACACCATATATTTT
>TRBJ2-3|NA|TRBV28|medium-sized
CASSYRLGSTDTQYF
TGTGCCAGCAGTTACCGCCTTGGAAGCACAGATACGCAGTATTTT
>TRBJ1-1|NA|TRBV6-8|NA
CASGRRGVNTEAFF
TGTGCCAGCGGGCGGAGGGGGGTCAACACTGAAGCTTTCTTT
>TRBJ2-1|TRBD2|TRBV6-8|NA
CASSYTGGLAGGPGYNEQFF
TGTGCCAGCAGTTACACGGGGGGACTAGCGGGAGGGCCCGGCTACAATGAGCAGTTCTTC
>TRBJ2-7|NA|TRBV28|NA
CASSLVRNEQYF
TGTGCCAGCAGTTTGGTACGAAACGAGCAGTACTTC
>TRBJ2-2|TRBD2|TRBV14|NA
CASSQATSGRSKLFF
TGTGCCAGCAGCCAAGCGACTAGCGGGAGGTCGAAGCTGTTTTTT
>TRBJ1-1|NA|TRBV15|NA
CATSRGGGLNTEAFF
TGTGCCACCAGCAGAGGAGGAGGATTGAACACTGAAGCTTTCTTT
>TRBJ2-1|NA|TRBV11-3|NA
CASSLSLVTSYNEQFF
TGTGCCAGCAGCTTGAGTCTAGTCACGTCCTACAATGAGCAGTTCTTC
>TRBJ2-7|NA|TRBV11-3|NA
CASSLVVGSSYEQYF
TGTGCCAGCAGCTTAGTCGTCGGTTCTTCCTACGAGCAGTACTTC
>TRBJ2-1|NA|TRBV30|NA
CAWEKGTNYNEQFF
TGTGCCTGGGAAAAAGGGACCAATTACAATGAGCAGTTCTTC
>TRBJ2-7|TRBD2|TRBV7-7|NA
CASSFGTSGGSYEQYF
TGTGCCAGCAGCTTTGGGACTAGCGGGGGGAGCTACGAGCAGTACTTC
>TRBJ2-7|NA|TRBV6-8|NA
CASSRGTPPYEQYF
TGTGCCAGCAGTAGAGGGACGCCACCCTACGAGCAGTACTTC
>TRBJ1-5|NA|TRBV6-8|NA
CASTLGGRGQPQHF
TGTGCCAGCACCTTAGGAGGGCGAGGTCAGCCCCAGCATTTT
>TRBJ1-5|NA|TRBV10-1|NA
CAIQGKAPKFGNQPQHF
TGCGCCATCCAGGGGAAGGCCCCTAAGTTCGGCAATCAGCCCCAGCATTTT
>TRBJ1-1|NA|TRBV28|once
CASSLVVPEAFF
TGTGCCAGCAGTTTGGTCGTTCCTGAAGCTTTCTTT
>TRBJ2-7|TRBD1|TRBV19|NA
CASSIRTGALYEQYF
TGTGCCAGTAGTATTCGGACAGGGGCGTTGTACGAGCAGTACTTC
>TRBJ2-3|NA|TRBV18|NA
CASSRLGEGLERTDTQYF
TGTGCCAGCTCCCGACTCGGCGAGGGACTCGAGAGGACAGATACGCAGTATTTT
>TRBJ1-2|NA|TRBV6-8|NA
CASSSRERMYGYTF
TGTGCCAGCAGTTCTCGGGAACGAATGTATGGCTACACCTTC
>TRBJ1-2|NA|TRBV11-3|NA
CASSLGGQVAYGYTF
TGTGCCAGCAGCTTAGGGGGGCAAGTCGCTTATGGCTACACCTTC